This is a list of T cell receptor beta chains from one sample in a study of cytomegalovirus exposure and HLA in healthy donors. Here immunoSEQ multiplex PCR was the method, and the copy in TCRdb shows in-frame clones only, minus some. The sample gives 170,000 or so clones, 65% to 90% of which show up once; around 1.8% is in the top ten. Input material: PBMCs. These receptors came from a woman aged 18-29 years in good health and CMV-seronegative. Each CDR3 is given with its conserved first and last residue. The order of the fields is V gene, J gene, D gene, clone size, CDR3 protein, CDR3 DNA. A D gene is named only where the DNA matches it firmly. Part of the rows lack a size; the others show once, few, many or a class for expanded clones.

TRBV28	TRBJ2-7	.	.	CASSPHSYEQYF	TGTGCCAGCAGCCCCCACTCCTACGAGCAGTACTTC
TRBV7-8	TRBJ1-4	TRBD1	.	CASSLAQGTNEKLFF	TGTGCCAGCAGCTTAGCACAGGGGACCAATGAAAAACTGTTTTTT
TRBV28	TRBJ2-7	.	.	CASSSPWEAASLSYEQYF	TGTGCCAGCAGTTCCCCCTGGGAGGCCGCCTCATTATCCTACGAGCAGTACTTC
TRBV5-1	TRBJ2-1	.	.	CASSSAGLYNEQFF	TGCGCCAGCAGTTCAGCAGGCCTATACAATGAGCAGTTCTTC
TRBV29-1	TRBJ1-2	.	.	CSVESGANHYGYTF	TGCAGCGTGGAATCGGGTGCTAATCACTATGGCTACACCTTC
TRBV18	TRBJ2-2	.	.	CASSPDLAVLNTGELFF	TGTGCCAGCTCACCAGATCTCGCAGTTCTGAACACCGGGGAGCTGTTTTTT
TRBV5-4	TRBJ2-1	TRBD2	.	CASSLVGLEGNEQFF	TGTGCCAGCAGCTTGGTGGGACTAGAGGGCAATGAGCAGTTCTTC
TRBV5-1	TRBJ2-3	.	.	CASSYSGRATDTQYF	TGCGCCAGCAGCTATAGCGGTAGAGCCACAGATACGCAGTATTTT
TRBV4-1	TRBJ1-1	.	.	CASSQDPIETEAFF	TGCGCCAGCAGCCAAGACCCGATAGAGACTGAAGCTTTCTTT
TRBV4-1	TRBJ2-3	.	.	CASSLMSGSDTQYF	TGCGCCAGCAGCCTAATGAGCGGGTCAGATACGCAGTATTTT
TRBV27	TRBJ1-1	.	.	CASSSGGLGRDTEAFF	TGTGCCAGCAGTTCCGGGGGGCTGGGTAGGGACACTGAAGCTTTCTTT
TRBV5-1	TRBJ2-3	TRBD2	.	CASSFPLAGLTDTQYF	TGCGCCAGCAGCTTTCCACTAGCGGGGCTCACAGATACGCAGTATTTT
TRBV7-9	TRBJ1-4	.	few	CASSPFRGRLFF	TGTGCCAGCAGCCCTTTCAGGGGTAGACTGTTTTTT
TRBV5-4	TRBJ2-7	TRBD1	.	CASSSGQVYEQYF	TGTGCCAGCAGCTCGGGACAGGTCTACGAGCAGTACTTC
TRBV19	TRBJ1-2	TRBD1	.	CASSITGEMGYTF	TGTGCCAGTAGTATTACAGGGGAGATGGGCTACACCTTC
TRBV11-2	TRBJ2-1	.	once	CASSQGPGLFFGFF	TGTGCCAGCAGCCAAGGGCCGGGACTCTTTTTTGGGTTCTTC
TRBV6-1	TRBJ2-7	.	.	CASSVIGAYEQYF	TGTGCCAGCAGTGTCATAGGGGCCTACGAGCAGTACTTC
TRBV4-1	TRBJ1-1	TRBD1	.	CASSQDAIPGGAGTEAFF	TGCGCCAGCAGCCAAGATGCAATCCCAGGGGGCGCTGGGACTGAAGCTTTCTTT
TRBV5-6	TRBJ2-1	.	few	CASSSPYEQFF	TGTGCCAGCAGCTCTCCTTATGAGCAGTTCTTC
TRBV9	TRBJ2-1	.	.	CASSANNEQFF	TGTGCCAGCAGCGCCAACAATGAGCAGTTCTTC
TRBV7-9	TRBJ1-1	TRBD1	.	CASSLSRTGLAFF	TGTGCCAGCAGCTTATCGAGGACAGGGTTAGCTTTCTTT
TRBV14	TRBJ2-5	TRBD1	.	CASSHWDREETQYF	TGTGCCAGCAGCCACTGGGACAGGGAAGAGACCCAGTACTTC
TRBV10-3	TRBJ2-2	TRBD1	.	CAIRQGNPGELFF	TGTGCCATCCGACAGGGTAATCCCGGGGAGCTGTTTTTT